This TCR beta chain was documented in a study of immune reconstitution after stem cell transplant in scleroderma (dated by TCRdb to about 2017). The library was obtained by RT-PCR. Sequenced using an Illumina MiSeq. TCRdb reanalyzed the raw reads on its own, using fastp at Q25 for trimming and MiXCR for clone calling, and kept in-frame beta chains. Records with the same CDR3 protein are collapsed into one entry carrying the most frequent genes and DNA. The sample table lists 1,300 to 1,500 distinct CDR3 sequences, about 15% of them with a count of one. The ten largest clones add up to 55% of the sample. The CDR3 runs 15 residues from the cysteine to the phenylalanine. The read is trimmed to its CDR3 DNA, 45 bases read in frame from base 1. The V and J ends are trimmed by 0 bases and 4 bases, leaving 12 bases between them. The germline V gene supplies CDR1 SGHTA and CDR2 FQGNSA. Remarks on this clonotype: Its antigen is unknown. Within one base of it there is no much larger clone, and no base qualities were kept.

The chain couples TRBV7-2 to TRBJ1-2, with a weak D call of TRBD1 (6 bases match). The sequence derives from a female donor with systemic sclerosis. This specimen was collected before or after autologous hematopoietic stem cell transplantation (not recorded which). This receptor carries the CDR3 CASSLALTGSYGYTF. The DNA sequence follows: TGTGCCAGCAGCTTAGCGCTTACAGGGAGCTATGGCTACACCTTC.